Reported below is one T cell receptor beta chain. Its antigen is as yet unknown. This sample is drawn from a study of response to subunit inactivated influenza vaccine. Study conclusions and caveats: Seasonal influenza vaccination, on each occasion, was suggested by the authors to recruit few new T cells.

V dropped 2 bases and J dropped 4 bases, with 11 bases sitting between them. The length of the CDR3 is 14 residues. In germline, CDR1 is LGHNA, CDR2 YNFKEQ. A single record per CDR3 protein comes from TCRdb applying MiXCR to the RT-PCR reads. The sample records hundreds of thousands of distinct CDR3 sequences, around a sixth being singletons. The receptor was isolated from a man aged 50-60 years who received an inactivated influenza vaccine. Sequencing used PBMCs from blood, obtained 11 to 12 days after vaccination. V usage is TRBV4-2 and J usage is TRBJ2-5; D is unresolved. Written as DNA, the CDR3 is TGTGCCAGCAGCCAAAACCCACCTGTAGAGACCCAGTACTTC. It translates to CASSQNPPVETQYF.